This TCR beta chain stems from a study of cytomegalovirus exposure and HLA in healthy donors (dated by TCRdb to about 2017). The study in broad terms: An earlier analysis of several hundred of the donors reported about 300 Gb of sequence data and some 110 million unique TCR beta sequences obtained from around 190 million T cells. Among a few hundred genotyped donors of the cohort, an average of around 240,000 unique TCR beta nucleotide sequences were sequenced per donor, approximately 20% of them non-productive. The study used immunosequencing to profile the T cell repertoires of 666 subjects and linked those repertoires to cytomegalovirus serostatus. To decide whether each TCR beta V gene segment behaved as functional or pseudogenic, an earlier analysis of some 540 of the donors relied on high-throughput TCR beta sequencing. The study was designed to test whether signatures of past pathogen exposure could be identified by cataloging public T cell receptors. A separate validation cohort of over 95 different subjects was used in addition to the 666-subject first cohort. The number of typed donors differed by locus: about 629-640 for A, B, C, DRB1 and DQB1; 500 to 550 for DQA1; roughly 600 for DPA1; and some 450 for DPB1. In a later analysis, previously published TCR beta repertoires from 500 to 750 donors were re-analyzed and high-resolution HLA genotyping was added so that TCR occurrence patterns could be studied. Alongside the repertoire data, information on donor age, sex, ethnicity and CMV serostatus was compiled. Because of strong linkage in the cohort, roughly five DR-DQ haplotypes were treated as single units for association and clustering. The genetic ancestry cluster associated with self-reported Caucasian donors included 81% of the 398 genotyped donors. All discovery cohort repertoires had been generated using a single sequencing platform. HLA typing included class I and class II loci at four-digit resolution. Rather than drawing on any new phenotypic data, the later analysis identified candidate immune exposures from TCR beta sequences and the way those sequences occurred across donors. Approximately 310 gigabases of sequencing data and tens of millions of unique TCR sequences were included in an early release covering about 700 HLA-typed donors. A later genetic analysis used genome-wide SNP genotypes for about 60% of the 666 donors, treating that subset as a discovery cohort. To predict cytomegalovirus infection status, the study brought together high-throughput TCR immunosequencing, statistical association of individual TCRs with disease status, and machine learning.

The cohort consisted of some 730 healthy bone marrow donors. At the time of sampling, all cohort members were nominally healthy, though unrecorded immune exposures were likely present. The donor tested CMV seropositive, placing the donor among the 289 seropositive members of the cohort. Every donor gave a peripheral blood sample, and the peripheral blood mononuclear cells from that sample were used for TCR beta sequencing. The Qiagen DNeasy Blood Extraction Kit was used to extract genomic DNA from the blood cell samples. Library generation was performed with the immunoSEQ multiplex PCR assay. For the multiplex PCR, a mixture combining 60 forward primers for TCR Vbeta segments and 13 reverse primers for TCR Jbeta segments was used. A multiplex PCR assay on genomic DNA amplified the CDR3 region of rearranged TCR beta genes. The Illumina HiSeq System was used to sequence the amplified TCR beta libraries as 87-base-pair reads. The study's own analysis went as follows. A later analysis tallied 75 million to 95 million unique TCR beta chains across the 660 or so repertoires, and around 9.9 million of those chains were shared by two or more donors. A nearest-neighbor algorithm error-corrected the raw reads and collapsed the reads into unique sequences, merging closely related sequences to remove PCR and sequencing errors. V, D and J gene segments were assigned by aligning CDR3 sequences to IMGT reference sequences. For a sequence to be retained, a match of at least six nucleotides was required to both a V gene segment and a J gene segment. A rearrangement counted as productive if the CDR3 had no stop codons and remained in frame with V and J, and every other rearrangement counted as non-productive. CDR3 was defined according to IMGT convention as the region running from the second conserved V-encoded cysteine to the conserved J-encoded phenylalanine. The earlier analysis of roughly 590 of the donors excluded any sequence lacking an unambiguous match to a single V gene segment. In an earlier analysis of 450 to 700 of the donors, V segments were called functional above 56.7% productive rearrangements and were called segregating when the between-donor standard deviation exceeded 5%. A statistical classification framework was built to diagnose cytomegalovirus status from the catalog of TCR beta chain sequences. A later analysis assigned V and J genes by comparing TCR nucleotide sequences with IMGT/GENE-DB human TR gene sequences. In a later analysis, CDR3 sequences and most-parsimonious VDJ recombination scenarios were assigned using the TCRdist pipeline. In a later analysis, every TCR beta chain was defined by the combination of its CDR3 amino acid sequence and its V-gene family, and reads without a unique V-gene family were dropped. A later analysis removed several hundred highly shared, low-generation-probability nucleotide sequences to deal with suspected cross-contamination and a sequencing artifact. A later analysis calculated a clonal expansion index for each public chain from normalized within-repertoire ranks of inferred template counts. In a later analysis, generation probabilities were computed with a VDJ recombination model fitted to out-of-frame rearrangements, and the resulting probabilities were checked against IGoR. In a later analysis, TCR-TCR, TCR-HLA and TCR-CMV co-occurrence was scored with hypergeometric tests, and a repertoire-size bias correction was applied to TCR pairs. In a later analysis, false discovery rates were estimated by permuting HLA or CMV assignments 20 times. In a later analysis, co-occurring TCRs were grouped using DBSCAN, and TCRdist sequence similarity was added for clustering within HLA-allele-positive subsets. For co-occurrence clustering, repertoires with fewer than 30,000 or more than 120,000 public chains were excluded, along with four to six repertoires with anomalous nucleotide sharing. The clones in this table, taken by TCRdb from immuneACCESS, are in-frame only. Not every clone is retained; where verified, under half of the shortfall comes from an unresolved V gene, and the cause of the rest is unknown. V and J calls and clone size are copied from that table; D and trimming were computed from the DNA. The sample data list about 60,000 clones, and 65% to 80% of these were observed just once. The top ten hold approximately 35% of the sample.

Comment on this clone: Its antigen is currently not known. The sample holds no much larger clone one base away, and base qualities are not on file.

Broader findings and caveats from the paper: V-gene and J-gene trimming of TCR beta chains was associated with a missense DCLRE1C variant in a later genetic analysis, and the association was replicated in an independent cohort. This cohort had only TCR beta chains sequenced, and the lack of alpha or paired-chain data limited which features could be detected. Most CMV-associated TCR beta chains appeared to be HLA-restricted in a later analysis, and the HLA associations seemed to be driven largely by CMV exposure. In a later genetic analysis, fewer N-insertions in productive TCRs were reported among donors in an Asian-associated ancestry cluster than the roughly 670-donor mean. Specific HLA alleles were associated with 16,951 TCR beta sequences at a false discovery rate of 0.05 in a later analysis. A further reported finding was that TCR beta sequences accurately predicted the HLA-A and HLA-B alleles for most subjects in the first cohort. A cluster of highly shared sequence variants was judged likely to be a technical artifact of the sequencing pipeline. According to the authors, the approach could potentially be generalized to other disease states and immunological phenotypes. For the cohort, immune exposure information was limited to CMV serostatus. Linkage disequilibrium might explain the correlated functional status among segregating V segments, but an unknown experimental factor could not be ruled out. In vitro tests confirmed that a few of the cytomegalovirus-associated TCR beta chains recognize cytomegalovirus antigens. According to a later analysis, TCR association rates differed among HLA loci, with DRB1 alleles showing the most associated TCRs and HLA-C alleles showing the fewest. The study gave a list of 150 to 200 TCR beta chains associated with cytomegalovirus. The classifier was reported to diagnose cytomegalovirus status with high specificity and sensitivity in both the original cohort and the validation cohort. Because counts were too low, fewer than 20 rarely observed V segments, including chromosome 9 orphons, were excluded from the earlier analysis of roughly 580 of the donors. In a later analysis, several top co-occurrence clusters were reported to appear linked to parvovirus B19, influenza, CMV and Epstein-Barr virus. Because HLA typing was missing for some donors at each locus, association tests included only the typed subset. Assigning TCR associations to individual alleles was difficult when HLA alleles, especially DR and DQ, strongly co-occurred. Compared with equally common non-associated chains, HLA-associated TCR beta chains in a later analysis were more clonally expanded and had lower generation probabilities. Roughly uniform sequencing depth across donors was assumed in presence/absence analyses, although this assumption may not hold. In an earlier analysis of about 600 of the donors, most TCR beta V segments appeared in productive rearrangements about 87% or about 30% of the time, broadly matching IMGT annotations. Across donors, most TCR sequences were observed very rarely, whereas some public TCRs were present in many individuals.

This clonotype originated in a man in his forties in good health and CMV-seropositive. The sequencing sample was made of PBMCs.

The DNA sequence follows: TGTGCCAGCAGCATGGGGCTGACAGATACGCAGTATTTT. Its amino acids are CASSMGLTDTQYF. The V and J segments used are TRBV7-3 and TRBJ2-3, with a weak D call of TRBD1 (5 bases match). CDR1 is given as SGHTA and CDR2 as FQGTGA, both from the germline V gene. Including cysteine and phenylalanine, the CDR3 has 13 amino acids. Kept here is only the CDR3 DNA, which spans 39 bases and is read in frame from base 1. V drops 5 bases and J drops 3 bases, leaving 9 bases in between.